This TCR beta chain was observed in a study of early T cells in non-severe SARS-CoV-2 infection. Study results and limitations: Anti-spike CD8 specificities were favored by VDJdb matching, whose results missed private and CD4 specificities.

Concerning this clonotype: Antigen: not known.

The TCR library protocol attached unique molecular identifiers to the individual cDNA molecules. TCRdb reprocessed the 5' RACE reads via MiXCR and lists one record per CDR3 protein. Among 90,000 to 130,000 distinct CDR3 sequences listed, around 10% were seen once. Sequencing was done on a sample of whole blood. The TCR originated in an adult who was a healthcare worker with PCR-confirmed SARS-CoV-2 infection or an uninfected control (not recorded which).

In DNA form, the CDR3 reads TGTGCCAGCAGCCCTCGACAGCGCCTGTTGAACACTGAAGCTTTCTTT. Residues: CASSPRQRLLNTEAFF. The V and J genes are TRBV14 and TRBJ1-1; maybe TRBD1 (5 bases). V shed 4 bases and J shed 0 bases, with 15 bases lying between them. Germline assignment: CDR1 SGHDN and CDR2 FVKESK. The CDR3 spans 16 residues.